This T cell receptor (beta chain) appears in the sequencing data of a study of OX40 agonist ivuxolimab in advanced cancers. Study-level information: With ivuxolimab, an agonistic anti-OX40 (CD134) antibody, patients were treated. People in dose escalation had one of these cancers: hepatocellular carcinoma, melanoma, renal cell or head and neck cancer. Prior anti-PD-1, anti-PD-L1 or anti-CTLA-4 therapy was allowed; around 43% had some. General observations from the study: Clonal expansion by week 6 occurred in CD4+ and CD8+ blood T cells (at 0.1 to 3.0 mg/kg).

Profiling relied on immunoSEQ multiplex PCR, and the TCRdb table lists in-frame clones only, not all of them. The table has about 28,000 clones, around 84% seen once; the top ten hold about a quarter. CDR1 and CDR2 (germline): MNHEY, SVGAGI. V was shortened by 0 bases and J by 7 bases, with 7 bases between the two germline ends. The CDR3 sequence is 13 residues long. This clone was counted a few times. Its cognate antigen is unknown. Sequencing was performed on CD4+ or CD8+ T cells sorted from blood, taken in a trial of the OX40 agonist ivuxolimab. The rearrangement uses TRBV6-5 and TRBJ2-1, with D uncertain. This TCR derives from an adult with an advanced solid tumor such as melanoma, head and neck, liver or kidney cancer. The CDR3 loop reads CASSYSIGNEQFF. In DNA, the CDR3 is TGTGCCAGCAGTTACTCGATCGGAAATGAGCAGTTCTTC.